The 9 T cell receptor beta chains given below trace back to one sample, sequenced in a study of T cells in Graves' hyperthyroidism and ophthalmopathy. Amplification of TCR beta CDR3 regions was performed using RNA transcripts as template. HTBI primers were the set used in a first-round RT-PCR of the TCR CDR3. MiXCR, applied by TCRdb to the multiplex PCR reads, yields one record per CDR3 protein. The sample has 660,000 or so distinct CDR3 sequences; about a fifth are singletons. Sequencing was performed on blood. All receptors derive from a man aged 30 to 45 with Graves' ophthalmopathy.

This clonotype was observed a few times. The chain carries TRBV27 and TRBJ2-1; TRBD2 might be the D (6 bases). Looked up from germline, CDR1 is MNHEY and CDR2 is SMNVEV (reference sequence). This CDR3 contains 16 residues. Trimming took off 0 bases at V and 1 base at J, with 10 bases between the two ends. CDR3 region: CASSLSRDSSYNEQFF. CDR3 in DNA: TGTGCCAGCAGTTTATCCCGGGACTCTTCCTACAATGAGCAGTTCTTC.

This clonotype turned up a few times. V is TRBV28 and J is TRBJ1-2; 8 bases are shared with TRBD1. This CDR3 contains 12 residues. The V gene end was trimmed by 11 bases and the J gene end by 7 bases; junction bases not matched to a gene: 9. Germline V gives CDR1 MDHEN, CDR2 SYDVKM. The CDR3 nucleotides are TGTGCCGGCTTTCAGGGGGCGTCTGGCTACACCTTC. Translation: CAGFQGASGYTF.

V and J are TRBV28 and TRBJ2-2; 9 bases align to TRBD2. Trimming at V came to 10 bases and at J to 2 bases, leaving 5 bases not matched to a gene. CDR1 and CDR2 from the germline V gene are MDHEN and SYDVKM. This CDR3 has 14 amino acids. This CDR3 reads CATRLAANTGELFF. The CDR3 nucleotides are TGTGCCACCCGACTAGCGGCAAACACCGGGGAGCTGTTTTTT.

The rearrangement uses TRBV7-9 and TRBJ2-3; D ambiguous. CDR3 length: 10 amino acids. Germline assignment: CDR1 SEHNR and CDR2 FQNEAQ (reference sequence). Trimming stripped 5 bases from V and 8 bases from J, with 5 bases between. CDR3 bases: TGTGCCAGCAGCGGTCGTACGCAGTATTTT. Residues: CASSGRTQYF.

This clonotype was recorded only once. The chain links TRBV10-1 to TRBJ1-5; D gene unclear. The CDR3 contains 14 residues. The V end lost 5 bases, the J end lost 4 bases, and 12 bases lay between the germline ends. The germline V gene has CDR1 WNHNN and CDR2 SYGVQD (reference sequence). CDR3 in amino acids: CASSSGDRNQPQHF. The DNA of the CDR3 is TGCGCCAGCAGTTCCGGCGACCGTAATCAGCCCCAGCATTTT.

There are a few counts of this clonotype. This is likely a read error, given that the CDR3 carries no conserved phenylalanine or tryptophan at its end. The gene calls are TRBV30 and TRBJ1-2; 8 bases agree with TRBD1. The V gene's germline CDR1 is GTSNPN and CDR2 SVGIG (reference sequence). The CDR3 loop spans 13 amino acids. V dropped 5 bases and J dropped 4; count of bases not matched to a gene: 6. The CDR3 bases are TGTGCCTGGGGTCACAGGGGGTTCTATGGCTACACCCTC. It translates to CAWGHRGFYGYTL.

This clonotype was counted a single time. The chain couples TRBV6-5 to TRBJ2-2; 8 bases map to TRBD2. The CDR3 length is 19 residues. V trimming: 2 bases; J trimming: 9 bases; junction bases outside the gene matches: 20. Germline lookup yields CDR1 MNHEY and CDR2 SVGAGI. This CDR3 is CASSYGRAGARAQKWELFF. The CDR3 nucleotides are TGTGCCAGCAGTTACGGGCGAGCGGGGGCGAGAGCCCAGAAATGGGAGCTGTTTTTT.

This sequence joins TRBV10-3 and TRBJ2-5; TRBD1 aligns across 7 bases. The V and J ends lost 5 bases and 1 base, in that order; junction bases with no gene match: 10. Looked up from germline, CDR1 is ENHRY and CDR2 is SYGVKD. This CDR3 is built from 16 residues. The CDR3 DNA sequence: TGTGCCATCAGTCCGGGCCAGGGGGAAGTCCAAGAGACCCAGTACTTC. It specifies CAISPGQGEVQETQYF.

This clonotype was counted between two and nine times. This chain joins TRBV19 and TRBJ1-1, with TRBD1 matching 8 bases. The germline gives CDR1 LNHDA, CDR2 SQIVND (reference sequence). This CDR3 comprises 15 residues. The J segment lost 1 base and the V segment lost 6 bases, leaving 7 bases of the junction unmatched. The CDR3 nucleotides read TGTGCCAGTAGACCTTCGGACAGGGCGAACACTGAAGCTTTCTTT. Its protein is CASRPSDRANTEAFF.